This T cell receptor (beta chain) was captured in a study of T cell repertoires in ileal Crohn's disease. Clones were sequenced by immunoSEQ multiplex PCR, and TCRdb holds only the in-frame ones, with some missing. Among 1,000 or so clones listed, 85% were seen once. Described time point: neoterminal ileum biopsy at postoperative endoscopy, about 6 months after surgery. Germline CDR1 and CDR2: SEHNR and FQNEAQ (reference sequence). V was pared by 5 bases and J by 5 bases, with 18 bases between. CDR3 length: 15 amino acids. V is TRBV7-9 and J is TRBJ1-1, with D possibly matching TRBD1 (6 bases). Input material: ileal tissue. The origin of this receptor is an adult with Crohn's disease. As DNA, the CDR3 is TGTGCCAGCAGCCCGGGACAACCCCGGACTACTGAAGCTTTCTTT. Protein: CASSPGQPRTTEAFF.